This T cell receptor (beta chain) was sequenced during a study of regulatory T cells in long-lasting Graves disease. Study-level background: For under 3 months, newly diagnosed Graves' patients had been taking antithyroid drugs.

Described time point: newly diagnosed GD, antithyroid drugs for less than 3 months. PBMCs were the source of the RNA used for TCR sequencing. This clonotype was counted at least ten times. V was clipped by 2 bases and J by 8 bases, with 16 bases between them. Germline V gene sequence: CDR1 LGHNA, CDR2 YNFKEQ. This CDR3 spans 15 amino acids. Arm-PCR of CDR3 regions with iRepertoire HTBI primers generated TCR beta libraries. TCRdb re-derived calls from the multiplex PCR reads in MiXCR, one entry per CDR3 protein. Of hundreds of thousands of distinct CDR3 sequences detected, over 15% appear once; the ten largest clones hold approximately 30%. The data also belong to a second study, concerning T cells in Graves' hyperthyroidism and ophthalmopathy. That study adds: Each diagnosis drew on symptoms, thyroxine, TRAb, thyroid ultrasound and orbital computed tomography findings. Blood shared most expanded thyroid clonotypes above 0.001. The model anticipated ophthalmopathy a median around six months pre-onset.

The specimen comprised peripheral blood mononuclear cells (PBMCs), sampled at new diagnosis, from a patient treated with antithyroid drugs. The V gene is TRBV4-2, the J gene TRBJ2-1; D is unresolved. This clonotype was obtained from a middle-aged man with Graves disease. The CDR3 spells CASSQRRAMGDEQFF. DNA of the CDR3: TGTGCCAGCAGCCAACGCCGGGCTATGGGCGATGAGCAGTTCTTC.